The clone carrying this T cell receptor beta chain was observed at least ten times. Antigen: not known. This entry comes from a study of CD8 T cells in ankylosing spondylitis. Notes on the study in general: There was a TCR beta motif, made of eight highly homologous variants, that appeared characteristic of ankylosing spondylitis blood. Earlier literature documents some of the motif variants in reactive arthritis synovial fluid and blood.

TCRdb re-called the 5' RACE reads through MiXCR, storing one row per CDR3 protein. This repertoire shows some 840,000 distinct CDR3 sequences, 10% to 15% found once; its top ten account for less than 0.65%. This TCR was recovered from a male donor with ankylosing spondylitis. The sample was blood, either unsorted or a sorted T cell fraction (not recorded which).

The CDR3 DNA reads as TGTGCCAGCAGCCCTGTCAGGGCCCCCAATGAAAAACTGTTTTTT. This gives the protein CASSPVRAPNEKLFF. The rearrangement links TRBV7-8 to TRBJ1-4; D perhaps matches TRBD1 (5 bases). Trimming cost V 5 bases and J 5 bases, with 15 bases left between them. Germline CDR1 is SGHVS and CDR2 is FQNEAQ. The CDR3 spans 15 residues.